This T cell receptor beta chain was obtained from a study of shared clonotypes between healthy human individuals. Study-level results: Naive subsets typically showed greater estimated richness than memory subsets. Four donors shared approximately 5% of their naive CD4 clonotypes. Generation probabilities of non-shared clonotypes were lower (relative to those shared by all four donors).

TCRdb's table, derived via immunoSEQ multiplex PCR, lists solely in-frame clones and lacks some. The sample lists around 700,000 clones, over 65% seen once, with about 1.7% in the top ten. Of note for this clone: Its antigen is still unknown.

This CDR3 spans 16 amino acids. V shed 0 bases and J 7 bases; nucleotides not matched to a gene: 8. CDR1 and CDR2 from the germline V gene are SGHAT and FQNNGV. The investigators split CD4+ cells into a CD45RA+ naive subset and a CD45RA-negative memory subset. This receptor was obtained from a woman aged 30 to 39 in good health. Input material: memory CD4+ T cells sorted from blood. The sample's subset: CD45RA-negative fraction. The chain combines TRBV11-2 with TRBJ2-1, with 8 bases fitting TRBD1. The CDR3 region is CASSLEAGTGYNEQFF. For the CDR3, the DNA is TGTGCCAGCAGCTTAGAGGCCGGGACAGGATATAATGAGCAGTTCTTC.